Given below is one TCR beta chain in context. The data belong to a study of technical replicates of blood from a handful of donors. Using immunoSEQ multiplex PCR, the repertoire was profiled, and TCRdb retains in-frame clones only, with some absent. The top ten clones hold around 12% of a sample with about 17,000 clones, around 87% of them seen once. Per germline, CDR1 SGHRS and CDR2 YFSETQ. Between the trimmed V and J ends, which lost 4 bases and 6 bases, there was a span of 9 bases. The CDR3 spans 12 residues. The chain couples TRBV5-1 to TRBJ2-3; perhaps TRBD2 as D (5 bases). The sample comprised PBMCs. This receptor was obtained from a human donor in good health. CDR3 coding DNA: TGCGCCAGCAGCCGGAGGTGGGATACGCAGTATTTT. Its protein is CASSRRWDTQYF.